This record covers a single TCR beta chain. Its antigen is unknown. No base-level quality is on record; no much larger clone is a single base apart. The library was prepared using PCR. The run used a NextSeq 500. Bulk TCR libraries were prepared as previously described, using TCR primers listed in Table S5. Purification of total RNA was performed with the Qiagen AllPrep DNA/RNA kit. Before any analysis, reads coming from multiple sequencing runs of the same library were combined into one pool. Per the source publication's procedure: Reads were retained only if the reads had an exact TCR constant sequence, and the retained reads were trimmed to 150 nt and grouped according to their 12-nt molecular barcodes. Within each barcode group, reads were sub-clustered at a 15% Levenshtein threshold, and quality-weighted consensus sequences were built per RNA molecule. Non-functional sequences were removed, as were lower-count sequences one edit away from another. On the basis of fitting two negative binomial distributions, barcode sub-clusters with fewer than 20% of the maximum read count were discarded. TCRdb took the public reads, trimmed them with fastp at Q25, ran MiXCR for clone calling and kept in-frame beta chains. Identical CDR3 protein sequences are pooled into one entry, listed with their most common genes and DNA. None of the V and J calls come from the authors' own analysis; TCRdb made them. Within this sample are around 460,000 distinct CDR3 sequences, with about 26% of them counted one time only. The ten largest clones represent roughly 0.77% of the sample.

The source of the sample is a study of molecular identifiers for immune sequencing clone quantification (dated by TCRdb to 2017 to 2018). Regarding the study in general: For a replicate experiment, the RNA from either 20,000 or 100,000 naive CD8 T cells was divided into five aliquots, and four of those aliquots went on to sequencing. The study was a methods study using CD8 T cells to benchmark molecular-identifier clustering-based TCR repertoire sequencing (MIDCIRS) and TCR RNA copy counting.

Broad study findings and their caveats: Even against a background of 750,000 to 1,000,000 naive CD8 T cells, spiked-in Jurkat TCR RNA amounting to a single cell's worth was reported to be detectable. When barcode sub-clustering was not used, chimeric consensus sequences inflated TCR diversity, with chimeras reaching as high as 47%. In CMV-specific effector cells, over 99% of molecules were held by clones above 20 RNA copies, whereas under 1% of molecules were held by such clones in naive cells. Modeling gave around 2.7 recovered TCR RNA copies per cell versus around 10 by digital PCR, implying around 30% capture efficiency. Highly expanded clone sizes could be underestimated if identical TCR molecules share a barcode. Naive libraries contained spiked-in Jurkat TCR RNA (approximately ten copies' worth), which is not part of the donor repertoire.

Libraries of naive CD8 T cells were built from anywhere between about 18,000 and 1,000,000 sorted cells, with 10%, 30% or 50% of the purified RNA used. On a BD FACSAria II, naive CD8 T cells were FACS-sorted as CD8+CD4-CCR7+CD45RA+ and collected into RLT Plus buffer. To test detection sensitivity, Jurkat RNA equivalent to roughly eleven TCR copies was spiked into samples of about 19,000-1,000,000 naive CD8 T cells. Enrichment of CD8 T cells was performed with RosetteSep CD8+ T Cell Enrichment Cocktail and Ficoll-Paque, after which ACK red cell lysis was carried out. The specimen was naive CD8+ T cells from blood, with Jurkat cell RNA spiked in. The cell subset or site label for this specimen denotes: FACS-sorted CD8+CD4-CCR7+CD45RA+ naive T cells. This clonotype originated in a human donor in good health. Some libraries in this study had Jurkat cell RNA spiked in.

The CDR3 corresponds to CASSLKMYF. The nucleotides are TGTGCCAGCAGCTTAAAGATGTACTTC. In this chain, TRBV7-3 is recombined with TRBJ2-7; the D gene cannot be resolved reliably. V was cut back by 1 base and J by 12 bases, leaving a gap of 4 bases between them. In the germline V gene, CDR1 corresponds to SGHTA and CDR2 to FQGTGA. The CDR3 runs 9 residues from the cysteine to the phenylalanine. Only the CDR3 region is kept as DNA, spanning 27 bases read in frame from base 1.